The subject of this entry is one T cell receptor beta chain. Its antigen is currently not known. No base quality values were provided; no much bigger clone lies one nucleotide off. These data come from a study of cytomegalovirus exposure and HLA in healthy donors listed by TCRdb under 2017. Concerning the study at large: In an earlier analysis of several hundred of the donors, about 260 Gb of sequence data and 100 million or so unique TCR beta sequences from about 190 million T cells were reported. Roughly 300 gigabases of sequencing data and tens of millions of unique TCR sequences made up an early release that covered nearly 650 HLA-typed donors. Of the 300 to 450 genotyped donors, 70% to 90% were placed in the genetic ancestry cluster associated with self-reported Caucasian donors. The study aimed to test whether cataloging public T cell receptors could reveal signatures of past pathogen exposure. Using immunosequencing, the study profiled T cell repertoires from approximately 700 subjects and related those repertoires to cytomegalovirus serostatus. Besides the first cohort of 666 subjects, a separate validation cohort made up of 120 different subjects was used. To predict cytomegalovirus infection status, the study brought together high-throughput TCR immunosequencing, statistical association of individual TCRs with disease status, and machine learning. A later analysis re-examined previously published TCR beta repertoires from about 700 donors and added high-resolution HLA genotyping to investigate patterns of TCR occurrence. Rather than using new phenotypic data, the later analysis identified candidate immune exposures from TCR beta sequences and from how often those sequences occurred across donors. To decide whether each TCR beta V gene segment behaved as functional or pseudogenic, an earlier analysis of fewer than 750 of the donors relied on high-throughput TCR beta sequencing. Donor age, sex, ethnicity and CMV serostatus were compiled together with the repertoire data. In a later genetic analysis, genome-wide SNP genotypes for about 55% of the roughly 670 donors were used, and that subset was treated as a discovery cohort. All discovery cohort repertoires had been generated using a single sequencing platform. Both class I and class II loci were covered by HLA typing, at four-digit resolution. The number of donors typed differed by locus, with about 629-630 for A, B, C, DRB1 and DQB1, around 560 for DQA1, 600 to 610 for DPA1, and approximately 470 for DPB1. Several DR-DQ haplotypes were treated as single units for association and clustering because of strong linkage in the cohort. Among about 390 genotyped donors of the cohort, an average of 235,054 unique TCR beta nucleotide sequences were sequenced per donor, around 20% of them non-productive.

The cohort was made up of several hundred healthy bone marrow donors. At the time of sampling, every cohort member was nominally healthy, though immune exposures that went unrecorded were likely present. The donor was CMV seropositive and belonged to the group of a few hundred seropositive cohort members. A peripheral blood sample was provided by each donor, and peripheral blood mononuclear cells were used for TCR beta sequencing. The Qiagen DNeasy Blood Extraction Kit was used to extract genomic DNA from the blood cell samples. What the research found in general, with its limitations: In a later analysis, the rate of TCR association differed among HLA loci, with DRB1 alleles having the most associated TCRs and HLA-C alleles having the fewest. Strong co-occurrence of HLA alleles, especially DR and DQ, made assigning TCR associations to individual alleles difficult. In an earlier analysis of roughly 500 of the donors, most TCR beta V segments appeared in productive rearrangements about 87% or about 30% of the time, broadly matching IMGT annotations. At a false discovery rate of 0.05, a later analysis linked 15,000 to 20,000 TCR beta sequences to specific HLA alleles. A later analysis found that most CMV-associated TCR beta chains appeared HLA-restricted, with HLA associations seemingly driven largely by CMV exposure. The cohort was sequenced for TCR beta chains only, and without alpha or paired-chain data the features that could be detected were limited. Compared with the 666-donor mean, donors in an Asian-associated ancestry cluster had fewer N-insertions in productive TCRs, according to a later genetic analysis. The presence/absence analyses assumed that sequencing depth was roughly uniform across donors, and that assumption may not be true. Linkage disequilibrium might explain the correlated functional status among segregating V segments, but an unknown experimental factor could not be excluded. A further reported finding was that TCR beta sequences accurately predicted the HLA-A and HLA-B alleles for most subjects in the first cohort. The authors suggested that the approach could potentially be extended to other disease states and immunological phenotypes. In a later analysis, HLA-associated TCR beta chains showed more clonal expansion and lower generation probabilities than non-associated chains that were equally common. According to a later analysis, parvovirus B19, influenza, CMV and Epstein-Barr virus appeared linked to several top co-occurrence clusters. Because HLA typing was unavailable for some donors at each locus, only the typed subset was used in association tests. In vitro tests confirmed that a few of the cytomegalovirus-associated TCR beta chains recognize cytomegalovirus antigens. The earlier analysis of approximately 590 of the donors excluded approximately 15 rarely observed V segments, including chromosome 9 orphons, because counts were too low. The only immune exposure information available for the cohort was CMV serostatus. A group of highly shared sequence variants was considered likely to be a technical artifact of the sequencing pipeline. Most TCR sequences were observed very rarely across donors, whereas some public TCRs were present in many individuals. A later genetic analysis associated a missense DCLRE1C variant with V-gene and J-gene trimming of TCR beta chains, and an independent cohort replicated the association. A total of 164 TCR beta chains were listed by the study as associated with cytomegalovirus. In both the original and validation cohorts, the classifier was reported to diagnose cytomegalovirus status with high specificity and sensitivity.

The method behind the library was the immunoSEQ multiplex PCR assay. For the multiplex PCR, a mixture combining 60 forward primers for TCR Vbeta segments and 13 reverse primers for TCR Jbeta segments was used. Amplification of the CDR3 region of rearranged TCR beta genes was performed with a multiplex PCR assay on genomic DNA. The amplified TCR beta libraries were sequenced on the Illumina HiSeq System as 87-base-pair reads. The study's own analysis went as follows. Across the 500 to 850 repertoires, a later analysis counted around 80 million unique TCR beta chains, roughly 11 million of which were shared by at least two donors. Raw reads were error-corrected and collapsed into unique sequences with a nearest-neighbor algorithm that merged closely related sequences to remove PCR and sequencing errors. CDR3 sequences were aligned to IMGT reference sequences to assign V, D and J gene segments. For a sequence to be retained, a match of at least six nucleotides to both a V gene segment and a J gene segment was required. Rearrangements were called productive when the CDR3 lacked stop codons and stayed in frame with V and J; all others were non-productive. Following IMGT convention, CDR3 was defined as the stretch from the second conserved V-encoded cysteine to the conserved J-encoded phenylalanine. The earlier analysis of some 580 of the donors excluded any sequence lacking an unambiguous match to a single V gene segment. In an earlier analysis of some 590 of the donors, a V segment was called functional when productive rearrangements were above 56.7%, and segregating when the standard deviation between donors exceeded 5%. A statistical classification framework was built for diagnosing cytomegalovirus status from the catalog of TCR beta chain sequences. In a later analysis, TCR nucleotide sequences were compared against IMGT/GENE-DB human TR gene sequences so that V and J genes could be assigned. The TCRdist pipeline was used in a later analysis to assign CDR3 sequences and most-parsimonious VDJ recombination scenarios. In a later analysis, every TCR beta chain was defined by the combination of its CDR3 amino acid sequence and its V-gene family, and reads without a unique V-gene family were dropped. To address suspected cross-contamination and a sequencing artifact, a later analysis removed 550 to 750 highly shared, low-generation-probability nucleotide sequences. For each public chain, a later analysis derived a clonal expansion index from normalized ranks of inferred template counts within each repertoire. A later analysis computed generation probabilities with a VDJ recombination model fitted to out-of-frame rearrangements, and checked the results against IGoR. Hypergeometric tests were used in a later analysis to score TCR-TCR, TCR-HLA and TCR-CMV co-occurrence, with a repertoire-size bias correction applied to the TCR pairs. A later analysis estimated false discovery rates by permuting HLA or CMV assignments 20 times. In a later analysis, co-occurring TCRs were grouped with DBSCAN, and TCRdist sequence similarity was added when clustering was performed within HLA-allele-positive subsets. For co-occurrence clustering, repertoires with fewer than 30,000 or more than 120,000 public chains were excluded, along with roughly 5 repertoires with anomalous nucleotide sharing. The source is immuneACCESS, and TCRdb retained only in-frame sequences with V and J called. Part of the clones is not carried over; for the studies checked, unresolved V genes explain less than half of this, and the remainder is unexplained. Clone size and V and J calls were adopted from that table, with D and trimming inferred from the DNA. Within this sample are around 99,000 clones, with over 65% of them counted one time only. The ten biggest clones cover 12% to 15% of the sample.

Sequenced: PBMCs. The clonotype comes from a woman between 40 and 50 years old in good health and CMV-seropositive.

The sequence in DNA is TGTGCCAGCAGTTATCGTAGTACCGGGGAGCTGTTTTTT. The resulting protein is CASSYRSTGELFF. The V and J genes are TRBV6-6 and TRBJ2-2, with the identity of the D gene unclear. The CDR3 numbers 13 residues from cysteine through phenylalanine. Just CDR3 DNA is preserved here, 39 bases in frame from base 1. CDR1 and CDR2 are read off the germline V gene (reference sequence) as MNHNY and SVGAGI. Deletion took 3 bases off V and 5 bases off J, with a span of 7 bases between the germline ends.